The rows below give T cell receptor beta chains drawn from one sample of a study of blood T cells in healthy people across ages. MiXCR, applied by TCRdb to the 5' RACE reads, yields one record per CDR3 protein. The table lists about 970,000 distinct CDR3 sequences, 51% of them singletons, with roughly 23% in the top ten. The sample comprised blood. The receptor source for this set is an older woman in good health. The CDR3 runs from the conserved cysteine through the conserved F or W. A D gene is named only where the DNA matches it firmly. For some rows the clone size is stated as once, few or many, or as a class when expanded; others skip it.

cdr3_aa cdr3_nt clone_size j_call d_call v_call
CASHTGTQGTDTQYF TGTGCCAGCCACACCGGGACCCAAGGCACAGATACGCAGTATTTT NA TRBJ2-3 NA TRBV6-2/TRBV6-3
CASSLAHGIIRDTQYF TGTGCCAGCAGCTTAGCGCACGGGATCATACGAGATACGCAGTATTTT few TRBJ2-3 NA TRBV7-2
CASSLRGSGLYNEQFF TGTGCCAGCAGCCTCCGGGGAAGTGGGCTCTACAATGAGCAGTTCTTC many TRBJ2-1 NA TRBV11-2
CASSPEGGGWLRNEQYF TGTGCCAGCAGCCCCGAGGGGGGCGGATGGCTCCGGAATGAGCAGTACTTC NA TRBJ2-7 NA TRBV7-6
CASSLRGTGGSGIQYF TGTGCCAGCAGCCTCCGAGGAACAGGAGGAAGTGGCATTCAGTACTTC NA TRBJ2-4 NA TRBV12-3/TRBV12-4
CASSLPGRFNIQYF TGTGCCAGCAGTTTGCCAGGCCGCTTTAACATTCAGTACTTC few TRBJ2-4 NA TRBV27
CASTWGRTGETQYF TGTGCCAGCACCTGGGGGCGGACAGGGGAGACCCAGTACTTC NA TRBJ2-5 TRBD1 TRBV12-3/TRBV12-4
CSARRPETQAFF TGCAGTGCTAGACGGCCCGAAACTCAAGCTTTCTTT NA TRBJ1-1 NA TRBV20-1
CASSLAVEKLFF TGTGCCAGCAGCTTAGCAGTGGAAAAACTGTTTTTT NA TRBJ1-4 NA TRBV7-9
CSARGDAAGYTF TGCAGTGCTAGAGGTGACGCGGCTGGCTACACCTTC NA TRBJ1-2 NA TRBV20-1
CSASPGGGYTF TGCAGTGCTAGTCCGGGGGGCGGCTACACCTTC NA TRBJ1-2 NA TRBV20-1
CASSFASGRTDTQYF TGTGCCAGCAGCTTCGCTAGCGGGAGGACAGATACGCAGTATTTT few TRBJ2-3 TRBD2 TRBV5-6
CASSQVQTGHNEQFF TGCGCCAGCAGCCAAGTCCAGACAGGACACAATGAGCAGTTCTTC NA TRBJ2-1 NA TRBV4-1
CASGSSGDTQYF TGTGCCAGCGGAAGTAGTGGGGATACGCAGTATTTT NA TRBJ2-3 NA TRBV9
CASSFLEGKGYEQYF TGTGCCAGCAGCTTTTTGGAGGGGAAGGGGTACGAGCAGTACTTC NA TRBJ2-7 NA TRBV5-5
CASSVIGGKNNEQFF TGTGCCAGCAGCGTAATCGGCGGGAAAAACAATGAGCAGTTCTTC few TRBJ2-1 NA TRBV9
CASSQAGGGEQYF TGTGCCAGCAGCCAAGCCGGGGGTGGGGAGCAGTACTTC few TRBJ2-7 NA TRBV14
CASSPDSYNSPLHF TGTGCCAGCAGTCCGGACTCCTATAATTCACCCCTCCACTTT few TRBJ1-6 NA TRBV28
CSATGILGYNEQFF TGCAGCGCGACAGGGATTCTAGGGTACAATGAGCAGTTCTTC few TRBJ2-1 TRBD1 TRBV29-1
CASEGLAGVEQFF TGTGCCAGTGAGGGACTAGCGGGAGTTGAGCAGTTCTTC NA TRBJ2-1 TRBD2 TRBV28
CATSRQSPYNEQFF TGTGCCACCAGCAGACAGAGCCCCTACAATGAGCAGTTCTTC NA TRBJ2-1 NA TRBV15
CASSPSGTGTDTQYF TGTGCCAGCTCACCTTCCGGGACAGGGACAGATACGCAGTATTTT few TRBJ2-3 TRBD1 TRBV18
CSVNRMNTEAFF TGCAGCGTTAACAGGATGAACACTGAAGCTTTCTTT once TRBJ1-1 NA TRBV29-1
CATSRDEGFEQYF TGTGCCACCAGCAGAGATGAGGGGTTCGAGCAGTACTTC NA TRBJ2-7 NA TRBV15
CSVQIGGGTEAFF TGCAGCGTGCAGATCGGGGGAGGGACTGAAGCTTTCTTT NA TRBJ1-1 NA TRBV29-1
CARSSEYGYTF TGTGCCAGGTCCTCGGAGTATGGCTACACCTTC NA TRBJ1-2 NA TRBV2
CASRSATGLEAQYF TGTGCCAGCAGGAGTGCTACAGGGTTGGAGGCGCAGTATTTT NA TRBJ2-3 NA TRBV2
CAWGTGRSGANVLTF TGTGCCTGGGGGACAGGGCGCTCTGGGGCCAACGTCCTGACTTTC NA TRBJ2-6 TRBD1 TRBV30
CASSQGLQPNNEQFF TGTGCCAGCAGCCAAGGTCTCCAGCCTAACAATGAGCAGTTCTTC NA TRBJ2-1 NA TRBV3-1
CASSLAYSSGSSYNEQFF TGTGCCAGCAGTTTAGCCTACTCTAGCGGCAGCTCCTACAATGAGCAGTTCTTC few TRBJ2-1 TRBD2 TRBV12-3/TRBV12-4
CASSLAASGRGTDTQYF TGTGCCAGCAGCTTAGCGGCTAGCGGGAGAGGCACAGATACGCAGTATTTT few TRBJ2-3 TRBD2 TRBV7-9
CATSPDRNYGYTF TGTGCCACCAGCCCAGACAGAAACTATGGCTACACCTTC NA TRBJ1-2 NA TRBV15
CASSSKFLGGLAGGSAYEQYF TGTGCCAGCAGTTCAAAATTCCTAGGGGGACTAGCGGGAGGTTCAGCCTACGAGCAGTACTTC NA TRBJ2-7 TRBD2 TRBV28
CASSQPTGQAYEQYF TGCGCCAGCAGCCAACCGACAGGACAGGCCTACGAGCAGTACTTC many TRBJ2-7 TRBD1 TRBV4-1
CASSVLRVSTEAFF TGTGCCAGCAGTGTCCTCAGGGTTTCCACTGAAGCTTTCTTT few TRBJ1-1 NA TRBV27
CASSPRKGSYEQYF TGTGCCAGCTCACCACGAAAGGGCTCCTACGAGCAGTACTTC NA TRBJ2-7 NA TRBV18
CASSSGLAGVTRGETQYF TGTGCCAGCAGCTCCGGACTAGCGGGAGTAACCCGCGGGGAGACCCAGTACTTC NA TRBJ2-5 TRBD2 TRBV7-2
CASSEGYMVFGTGSYEQYF TGTGCCAGCAGCGAAGGGTATATGGTGTTTGGGACAGGGTCCTACGAGCAGTACTTC few TRBJ2-7 TRBD1 TRBV4-2
CSAQGGIAVSYEQYF TGCAGTGCTCAAGGAGGAATAGCGGTCTCCTACGAGCAGTACTTC few TRBJ2-7 NA TRBV20-1
CASSWQASFYEQYF TGTGCCAGCAGTTGGCAGGCTAGTTTCTACGAGCAGTACTTC once TRBJ2-7 NA TRBV6-5
CANSQSRGVMGNQPQHF TGTGCCAACAGTCAATCTCGGGGGGTAATGGGCAATCAGCCCCAGCATTTT NA TRBJ1-5 NA TRBV25-1
CAISESIGAMNTEAFF TGTGCCATCAGTGAGTCGATCGGGGCCATGAACACTGAAGCTTTCTTT few TRBJ1-1 NA TRBV10-3
CASSPLLFQGVLPGQETQYF TGTGCCAGCAGCCCCCTCCTATTTCAGGGTGTCTTACCGGGGCAAGAGACCCAGTACTTC few TRBJ2-5 NA TRBV7-8
CASSLQLSPEQYF TGTGCCAGCAGTTTACAGCTAAGTCCCGAGCAGTACTTC few TRBJ2-7 NA TRBV12-3/TRBV12-4
CATSDWTGQGTETQYF TGTGCCACCAGTGATTGGACGGGACAGGGGACGGAGACCCAGTACTTC NA TRBJ2-5 TRBD1 TRBV24-1
CASSPNTVSHEQYF TGTGCCAGCTCACCCAACACAGTTTCCCACGAGCAGTACTTC NA TRBJ2-7 NA TRBV7-2
CASSTGGHEQFF TGTGCCAGCAGTACAGGAGGCCATGAGCAGTTCTTC many TRBJ2-1 NA TRBV28
CASSQIQGALFETQYF TGTGCCAGCAGCCAGATACAGGGGGCGCTTTTTGAGACCCAGTACTTC NA TRBJ2-5 TRBD1 TRBV14
CASSPTPEWGAQPQHF TGTGCCAGCAGCCCAACACCCGAATGGGGGGCCCAGCCCCAGCATTTT few TRBJ1-5 NA TRBV7-9
CSVVWQGRANEQFF TGCAGCGTTGTTTGGCAGGGGAGGGCCAATGAGCAGTTCTTC NA TRBJ2-1 NA TRBV29-1
CSGIRPAGELFF TGCAGCGGTATTCGACCCGCCGGGGAGCTGTTTTTT NA TRBJ2-2 NA TRBV29-1
CAGSPRGLAGGDEQYF TGTGCCGGCTCACCTAGAGGGCTAGCGGGAGGAGACGAGCAGTACTTC NA TRBJ2-7 TRBD2 TRBV18
CSQPGQGPTDTQYF TGCAGTCAACCGGGACAGGGCCCCACAGATACGCAGTATTTT few TRBJ2-3 TRBD1 TRBV20-1
CASSWTTLRSYEQYF TGTGCCAGCAGCTGGACTACCTTAAGGTCCTACGAGCAGTACTTC NA TRBJ2-7 NA TRBV7-2
CSGTENIQYF TGCAGTGGGACAGAAAACATTCAGTACTTC NA TRBJ2-4 NA TRBV20-1